Given below is one TCR beta chain in context. The antigen this receptor binds is unknown. No much larger clonotype is one base removed from it; base qualities were not supplied. Synthetic TCR analog templates were spiked into each PCR to estimate absolute template abundance from read counts. Using the immunoSEQ assay, TCRbeta CDR3 regions were amplified from genomic DNA with bias-controlled V and J gene primers. Sequencing of rearranged TCRbeta segments was performed at approximately 20X coverage. From the authors' description of their analysis: Clustering was used to correct sequencing errors, and CDR3s were annotated against IMGT to assign V, D and J genes. Downstream analyses used only productive TCRbeta rearrangements and left out out-of-frame or stop-codon sequences. To compute clonality, Shannon entropy was normalized by the log of the number of unique productive sequences and then subtracted from one. Fisher's exact test with Benjamini-Hochberg correction, at a threshold of adjusted p below 0.01, was used to find clones that differed between time points or between blood and tumor. Not all clones reach the TCRdb copy of this immuneACCESS table, which keeps in-frame sequences only. Checked studies attribute under half of the gap to unresolved V genes and leave the rest unexplained. The DNA was the basis for D and trimming; V, J and clone size are from that table. This sample gives 29,000 or so clones in total; more than 70% of them show up just once. The ten top clones hold roughly 3.1% of the sample.

The data originate from a study of PD-L1 blockade in urothelial cancer (dated by TCRdb to the late 2010s). Notes on the research overall: All patients started therapy in the mid-2010s and received atezolizumab 1,200 mg intravenously every 3 weeks. In the same patients, pretreatment tumors underwent whole exome sequencing and RNA sequencing in addition to TCR sequencing. Patients had an ECOG performance status of 0 or 1 and had received between 0 and 3 prior chemotherapy regimens. Blood samples were analyzed at two time points: 3 weeks after treatment start (second dose) and 6 weeks after treatment start. About 90% of the 29 patients were males with bladder-origin urothelial cancer, and about 60% of the 29 reported a prior smoking history. Somatic, immune and clinical correlates of response to PD-L1 blockade with atezolizumab in urothelial cancer were the focus of an exploratory multi-omic analysis. Pretreatment tumor samples, along with matched peripheral blood collected serially before and after atezolizumab treatment, underwent TCR sequencing. Durable clinical benefit was defined as progression-free survival longer than 6 months, and TCR features were also tested against progression-free and overall survival. Some 29 patients had pretreatment blood TCR-seq, some 25 had at least one posttreatment blood collection, and some 25 had tumor TCR-seq. Blood samples gave median yields of 141,255 T cells and approximately 80,000 unique TCRs, along with a median clonality of 0.080. Durable clinical benefit was achieved by nine patients and was not achieved by 20 patients. Here is what the overall study found, with its caveats: Because the sample size was small (n ≈ 31) and many of the analyses were exploratory, the results are meant to be hypothesis-generating. At 3 weeks after the start of treatment, tumor-associated TCR clones in peripheral blood had expanded more in patients with durable benefit (n ≈ 24, p = 0.022). A pretreatment peripheral blood TCR clonality below the median was linked to improved progression-free and overall survival.

The CDR3, cysteine through phenylalanine, is 15 amino acids long. The read is trimmed to its CDR3 DNA, 45 bases read in frame from base 1. At the junction V is shortened by 3 bases and J by 1 base; bases outside the gene matches: 6. CDR1 is given as MGHRA and CDR2 as YSYEKL, both from the germline V gene. A cohort of about 27 patients with locally advanced or metastatic urothelial carcinoma, treated at Memorial Sloan Kettering on a trial protocol, was included. Peripheral blood mononuclear cells were collected pretreatment and during treatment, with between 1 and 8 total time points obtained per patient. The Qiagen DNeasy Blood extraction kit was used to purify genomic DNA from total PBMCs and from tumor samples. PBMCs were collected pretreatment and during treatment and were isolated and stored as previously described.

The sequences come from PBMCs, collected around atezolizumab (anti-PD-L1) treatment. The receptor was derived from a man in his fifties with urothelial cancer. The sequence links TRBV4-1 to TRBJ2-7, with TRBD1 identical over 7 junction bases. The CDR3 reads as follows: CASSHGTANSYEQYF. The nucleotides are TGCGCCAGCAGCCACGGGACAGCCAATTCCTACGAGCAGTACTTC.